The clone carrying this T cell receptor beta chain was seen a single time. The V end lost 1 base, the J end lost 3 bases, and 16 bases lay between the germline ends. The germline V gene encodes CDR1 SGHVS and CDR2 FQNEAQ. This CDR3 is 16 amino acids long. The authors carried out high-throughput sequencing of TCR beta. They applied it to CD8+ and CD4+ T cells obtained from blood. In contrast to the negatively isolated CD8+ and CD4+ T cells, TEMRA cells were FACS-enriched. With random hexamers, roughly 0.45 to 1 ug RNA was reverse transcribed. TCRdb used MiXCR to reprocess the immunoSEQ multiplex PCR reads, holding one entry per CDR3 protein. Of around 200,000 distinct CDR3 sequences listed, roughly nine tenths are singletons. This record comes from a study of CD8 T cells in Susac syndrome.

The chain couples TRBV7-8 to TRBJ2-7, with D perhaps TRBD2 (5 bases). Sequenced: CD8+ T cells from PBMCs. This clonotype was sampled from a human donor with multiple sclerosis. The CDR3 region has the DNA TGTGCCAGCAGCTTAGACAAGGCGGGCACACTCTACGAGCAGTACTTC. Translation: CASSLDKAGTLYEQYF.